The 7 T cell receptor beta chains listed next were all sequenced from one sample in a study of radiation and T cells in renal cell carcinoma. Time point of the sample: blood 2 weeks post-SBRT. The treatment denotes: 15 Gy SBRT to primary tumor, nephrectomy 4 weeks later. The protocol was immunoSEQ multiplex PCR, while the TCRdb copy is restricted to in-frame clones and leaves out a portion. Of some 50,000 clones listed, around three quarters are singletons. The sequences come from blood, collected from a patient whose treatment included radiotherapy and nephrectomy. The origin of the receptors is a woman between 70 and 85 years old with renal cell carcinoma.

This chain uses TRBV6-6 with TRBJ2-3; D not resolved. The germline V gene encodes CDR1 MNHNY and CDR2 SVGAGI (reference sequence). The CDR3 covers 13 residues. V was shortened by 8 bases and J by 2 bases, with 11 bases between the two germline ends. The CDR3 reads CASSYRDTDTQYF. The CDR3 coding sequence is TGTGCCAGCTCTTACCGTGACACAGATACGCAGTATTTT.

This chain joins TRBV5-1 and TRBJ2-5; possibly TRBD1 for D (6 bases). CDR3 length: 16 residues. The V and J ends lost 3 bases and 2 bases respectively, with 17 bases between them. Germline V gene data show CDR1 as SGHRS and CDR2 as YFSETQ. This CDR3 is CASSSDPGQPQETQYF. The DNA for the CDR3 is TGCGCCAGCAGCTCAGATCCCGGACAGCCACAAGAGACCCAGTACTTC.

The chain combines TRBV5-8 with TRBJ2-5; possibly TRBD1 for D (5 bases). CDR1 is SGHTS, CDR2 YDEGEE, per germline. The CDR3 sequence is 13 residues long. The V gene lost 1 base and the J gene lost 4 bases, with 8 bases spanning the gap. The CDR3: CASSLLQAETQYF. Here the CDR3 DNA reads TGTGCCAGCAGCTTGCTACAGGCAGAGACCCAGTACTTC.

The V gene is TRBV29-1, the J gene TRBJ2-3; 12 nucleotides align to TRBD2. Looked up from germline, CDR1 is SQVTM and CDR2 is ANQGSEA. The CDR3 loop spans 17 amino acids. V gave up 1 base and J gave up 1 base; unmatched junction bases: 6. CDR3 amino acids: CSVEGLAGGPGTDTQYF. In DNA, the CDR3 is TGCAGCGTTGAAGGGCTAGCGGGAGGGCCTGGCACAGATACGCAGTATTTT.

The chain employs TRBV2 and TRBJ2-7; TRBD1 might be the D (6 bases). V was clipped by 3 bases and J by 6 bases, with 18 bases between them. Per the germline V gene, CDR1 is SNHLY and CDR2 is FYNNEI. The CDR3 totals 15 residues. CDR3 sequence reads: CASSEAQGVLREQYF. The CDR3 bases are TGTGCCAGCAGTGAGGCACAGGGTGTCCTTCGCGAGCAGTACTTC.

This clone was detected many times. CDR3 sequence (DNA): TGTGCCAGCAGTTTCAGCGGAATCAATAATTCACCCCTCCACTTT. It specifies CASSFSGINNSPLHF. The chain couples TRBV27 to TRBJ1-6; no reliable D call. Germline V gene data show CDR1 as MNHEY and CDR2 as SMNVEV (reference sequence). The CDR3 contains 15 residues. The ends were cut back, 3 bases at V and 5 bases at J, with 11 bases in the middle.

The V gene is TRBV4-1, the J gene TRBJ2-5, with D unresolved. CDR3 length equals 16 residues. CDR1 and CDR2 from the germline V gene are MGHRA and YSYEKL. Trimming removed 0 bases at V and 1 base at J, with 12 bases between. DNA of the CDR3: TGCGCCAGCAGCCAAGAACTCTTCGGCCCCCAAGAGACCCAGTACTTC. Amino acid sequence: CASSQELFGPQETQYF.